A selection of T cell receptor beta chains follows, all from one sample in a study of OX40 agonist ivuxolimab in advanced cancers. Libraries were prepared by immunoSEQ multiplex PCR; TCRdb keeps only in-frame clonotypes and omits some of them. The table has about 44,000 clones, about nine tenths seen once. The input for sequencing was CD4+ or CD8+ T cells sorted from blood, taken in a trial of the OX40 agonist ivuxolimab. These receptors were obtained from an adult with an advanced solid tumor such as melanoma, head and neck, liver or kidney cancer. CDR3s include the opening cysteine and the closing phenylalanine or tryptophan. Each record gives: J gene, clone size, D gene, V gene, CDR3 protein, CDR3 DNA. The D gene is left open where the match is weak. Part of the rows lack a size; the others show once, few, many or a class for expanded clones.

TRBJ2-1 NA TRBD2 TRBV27 CLTAGAGEQFF TGCTTGACGGCGGGAGCTGGTGAGCAGTTCTTC
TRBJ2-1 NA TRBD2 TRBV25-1 CASSDIAGSSYNEQFF TGTGCCAGCAGTGATATAGCGGGGAGCTCCTACAATGAGCAGTTCTTC
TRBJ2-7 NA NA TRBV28 CASSDPGVYEQYF TGTGCCAGCAGTGATCCAGGGGTTTACGAGCAGTACTTC
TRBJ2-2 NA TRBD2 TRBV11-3 CASSRTSGTTGELFF TGTGCCAGCAGCCGGACTAGCGGGACCACCGGGGAGCTGTTTTTT
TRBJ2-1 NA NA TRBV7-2 CARGGEVPYNEQFF TGTGCCAGAGGCGGGGAGGTCCCCTACAATGAGCAGTTCTTC
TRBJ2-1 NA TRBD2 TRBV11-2 CASSPSGSNEQFF TGTGCCAGCAGCCCGAGCGGGAGCAATGAGCAGTTCTTC
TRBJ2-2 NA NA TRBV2 CASRLAMNTGELFF TGTGCCAGCAGGCTAGCGATGAACACCGGGGAGCTGTTTTTT
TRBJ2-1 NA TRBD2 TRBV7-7 CASSFGGGNEQFF TGTGCTAGCAGCTTCGGGGGGGGAAATGAGCAGTTCTTC
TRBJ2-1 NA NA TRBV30 CAGEAYNEQFF TGTGCCGGGGAGGCTTACAATGAGCAGTTCTTC
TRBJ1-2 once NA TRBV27 CASSPGGSGYTF TGTGCCAGCAGCCCGGGGGGCTCTGGCTACACCTTC
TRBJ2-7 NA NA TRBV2 CASSDEESYEQYF TGTGCCAGCAGTGATGAGGAGTCCTACGAGCAGTACTTC
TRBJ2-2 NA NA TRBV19 CASLTAARGYGELFF TGTGCCAGCCTAACCGCGGCAAGGGGTTACGGGGAGCTGTTTTTT
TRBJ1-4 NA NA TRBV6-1 CASSRTVGDAEKLFF TGTGCCAGCAGTCGCACGGTAGGGGATGCTGAAAAACTGTTTTTT
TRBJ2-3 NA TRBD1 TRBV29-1 CSVERGPGQGDPSTDTQYF TGCAGCGTTGAACGGGGGCCGGGACAGGGAGACCCTAGCACAGATACGCAGTATTTT
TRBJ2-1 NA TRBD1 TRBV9 CASSTGQGAGNEQFF TGTGCCAGCAGCACAGGACAGGGGGCGGGAAATGAGCAGTTCTTC
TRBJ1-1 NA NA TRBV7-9 CASSASTATEAFF TGTGCCAGCAGCGCAAGCACAGCCACTGAAGCTTTCTTT
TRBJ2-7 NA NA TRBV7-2 CASSPGPVSYEQYF TGTGCCAGCAGCCCCGGCCCCGTCTCCTACGAGCAGTACTTC
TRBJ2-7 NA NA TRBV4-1 CASSQVGNSYEQYF TGCGCCAGCAGCCAAGTGGGGAACAGCTACGAGCAGTACTTC
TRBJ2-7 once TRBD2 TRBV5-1 CASSPSGGGAYEQYF TGCGCCAGCAGCCCCTCCGGGGGGGGCGCCTACGAGCAGTACTTC
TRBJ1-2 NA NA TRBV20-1 CSARAGLGYTF TGCAGTGCTAGGGCAGGGCTCGGCTACACCTTC
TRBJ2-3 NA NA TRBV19 CASSMGGLPPLF TGTGCCAGTAGTATGGGGGGACTTCCTCCCCTTTTT
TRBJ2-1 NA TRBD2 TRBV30 CAWSGTSGRGREQFF TGTGCCTGGAGTGGGACTAGCGGGAGGGGGAGGGAGCAGTTCTTC
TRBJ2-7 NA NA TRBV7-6 CASSLLETSYEQYF TGTGCCAGCAGCCTCCTGGAAACCTCCTACGAGCAGTACTTC
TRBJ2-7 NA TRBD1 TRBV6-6 CASSYSATGVSYEQYF TGTGCCAGCAGTTACTCGGCGACAGGGGTTTCCTACGAGCAGTACTTC
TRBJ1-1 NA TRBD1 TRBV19 CASSHRGPMGTEAFF TGTGCCAGTAGTCACAGGGGGCCTATGGGCACTGAAGCTTTCTTT
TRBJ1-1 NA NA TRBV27 CASSLLGDAEAFF TGTGCCAGCAGTTTATTGGGGGACGCTGAAGCTTTCTTT
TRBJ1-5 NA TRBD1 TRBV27 CASSSQGPNQPQHF TGTGCCAGCAGTTCACAGGGGCCCAATCAGCCCCAGCATTTT
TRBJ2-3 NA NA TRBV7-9 CASSLGSRGGGYTDTQYF TGTGCCAGCAGCTTAGGATCCAGGGGGGGAGGATACACAGATACGCAGTATTTT
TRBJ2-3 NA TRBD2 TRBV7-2 CASSFLAGSTDTQYF TGTGCCAGCAGCTTCCTAGCGGGGAGCACAGATACGCAGTATTTT
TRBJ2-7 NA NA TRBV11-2 CASSSSGGEQYF TGTGCCAGCAGCTCCTCAGGAGGCGAGCAGTACTTC
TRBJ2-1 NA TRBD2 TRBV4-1 CASSQVPTSGSYNEQFF TGCGCCAGCAGCCAAGTGCCGACTAGCGGCTCCTACAATGAGCAGTTCTTC
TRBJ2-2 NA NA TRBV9 CASSVVGAWTGELFF TGTGCCAGCAGCGTAGTGGGGGCCTGGACCGGGGAGCTGTTTTTT
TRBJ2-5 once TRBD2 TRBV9 CAGTSGSQFETQYF TGTGCCGGAACTAGCGGGAGTCAGTTTGAGACCCAGTACTTC
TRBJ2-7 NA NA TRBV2 CASSEAWGPYEQYF TGTGCCAGCAGTGAAGCTTGGGGACCCTACGAGCAGTACTTC
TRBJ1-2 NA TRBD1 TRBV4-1 CASSPSPGQLFGYTF TGCGCCAGCAGCCCTTCCCCGGGACAGCTGTTTGGCTACACCTTC
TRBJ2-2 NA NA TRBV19 CASSMNNSPGELFF TGTGCCAGTAGTATGAACAACTCCCCAGGGGAGCTGTTTTTT
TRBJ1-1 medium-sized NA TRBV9 CASSPEQGVNTEAFF TGTGCCAGCAGCCCTGAACAGGGCGTGAACACTGAAGCTTTCTTT
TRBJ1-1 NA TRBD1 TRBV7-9 CAVGTGNTEAFF TGTGCCGTAGGGACAGGGAACACTGAAGCTTTCTTT
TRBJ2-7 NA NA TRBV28 CASSYAISEQYF TGTGCCAGCAGTTATGCAATTTCCGAGCAGTACTTC
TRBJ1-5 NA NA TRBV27 CASSLSGAGNQPQHF TGTGCCAGCAGTTTGTCGGGAGCGGGCAATCAGCCCCAGCATTTT
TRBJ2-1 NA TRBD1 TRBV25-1 CASSEYGTGDLYNEQFF TGTGCCAGCAGTGAATATGGGACAGGAGACCTCTACAATGAGCAGTTCTTC
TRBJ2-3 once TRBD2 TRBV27 CASSLSGTSGDTQYF TGTGCCAGCAGTTTATCTGGGACTAGCGGAGATACGCAGTATTTT
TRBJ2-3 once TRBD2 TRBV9 CASSVEAGTTTDTQYF TGTGCCAGCAGCGTAGAAGCGGGAACAACCACAGATACGCAGTATTTT
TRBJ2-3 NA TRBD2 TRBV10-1 CASSPGLAGPDTQYF TGCGCCAGCAGCCCGGGACTAGCGGGACCAGATACGCAGTATTTT
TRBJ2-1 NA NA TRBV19 CASSYWSNEQFF TGTGCCAGTAGTTACTGGTCCAATGAGCAGTTCTTC
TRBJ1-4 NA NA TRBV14 CASSQEGFLGMANEKLFF TGTGCCAGCAGCCAAGAAGGTTTTTTAGGGATGGCTAATGAAAAACTGTTTTTT
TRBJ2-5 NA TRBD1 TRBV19 CASSRGDRAPQETQYF TGTGCCAGTAGCCGCGGGGACAGGGCTCCCCAAGAGACCCAGTACTTC
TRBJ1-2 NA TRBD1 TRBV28 CASSLGQTNGYTF TGTGCCAGCAGTTTGGGACAGACAAATGGCTACACCTTC
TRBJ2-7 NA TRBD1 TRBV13 CASSTSPGQGYEQYF TGTGCCAGCAGCACGTCACCGGGACAGGGTTACGAGCAGTACTTC
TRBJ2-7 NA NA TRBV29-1 CSVAPSGSPYEQYF TGCAGCGTTGCCCCCTCCGGGAGCCCCTACGAGCAGTACTTC
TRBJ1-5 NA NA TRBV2 CASSEALFRGVRNQPQHF TGTGCCAGCAGTGAAGCGCTTTTCAGGGGAGTGCGCAATCAGCCCCAGCATTTT
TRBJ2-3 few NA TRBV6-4 CASSDSMWGTQYF TGTGCCAGCAGTGACTCAATGTGGGGTACGCAGTATTTT
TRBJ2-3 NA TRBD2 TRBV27 CASSGLAGGDTQYF TGTGCCAGCAGTGGACTAGCGGGAGGAGATACGCAGTATTTT
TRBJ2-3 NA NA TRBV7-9 CATYLWSTDTQYF TGTGCCACCTACCTGTGGAGCACAGATACGCAGTATTTT
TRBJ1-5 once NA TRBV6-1 CASSEAVRGGGNQPQHF TGTGCCAGCAGTGAAGCGGTGAGGGGAGGAGGCAATCAGCCCCAGCATTTT
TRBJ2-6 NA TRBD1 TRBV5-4 CASSFGQGGSSGANVLTF TGTGCCAGCAGCTTCGGACAGGGGGGTTCCTCTGGGGCCAACGTCCTGACTTTC
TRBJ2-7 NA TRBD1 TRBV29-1 CSVGWTGGYEQYF TGCAGCGTGGGGTGGACAGGGGGCTACGAGCAGTACTTC
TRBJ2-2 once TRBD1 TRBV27 CASSLTGGTGELFF TGTGCCAGCAGTCTCACAGGGGGGACCGGGGAGCTGTTTTTT
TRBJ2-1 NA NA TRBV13 CASNGAENEQFF TGTGCCAGCAACGGCGCGGAGAATGAGCAGTTCTTC
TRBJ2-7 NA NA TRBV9 CASSVDWSGSYEQYF TGTGCCAGCAGCGTAGACTGGTCAGGTTCGTACGAGCAGTACTTC